The 19 T cell receptor beta chains below all came from one sample that was sequenced in a study of blood T cell repertoires in COVID-19. Only in-frame clones appear in the TCRdb table, and some are missing; sequencing was by immunoSEQ multiplex PCR. Among about 340,000 clones, almost 90% were seen once, and the ten largest hold around 7.9%. The specimen sequenced was peripheral blood. Source of these receptors: a woman aged 70-85 years with COVID-19, enrolled during active disease.

Concerning this clone itself: Additional DNA sequences in this sample encode the identical CDR3. This sequence joins TRBV10-3 and TRBJ1-1; weak D call: TRBD1 (6 bases). Germline-derived CDR1 and CDR2 are ENHRY and SYGVKD. Trimming cost V 4 bases and J 5 bases, with 8 bases left between them. This CDR3 has 12 residues. The CDR3 nucleotides are TGTGCCATCAGTGGAACAGGGACTGAAGCTTTCTTT. It translates to CAISGTGTEAFF.

The chain is built from TRBV5-1 and TRBJ1-2; maybe TRBD1 (5 bases). The length of the CDR3 is 14 residues. Looked up from germline, CDR1 is SGHRS and CDR2 is YFSETQ. V lost 5 bases to trimming and J lost 0 bases, with 11 bases between them. DNA for the CDR3: TGCGCCAGCAGTATGACAGTTACTAACTATGGCTACACCTTC. The encoded protein is CASSMTVTNYGYTF.

J is TRBJ1-4 and V is TRBV11-2; tentative D call: TRBD1 (5 bases). CDR1 and CDR2 from the germline V gene are SGHAT and FQNNGV. Trimming left V 2 bases short and J 4 bases short, with 11 bases between. CDR3 size: 15 residues. The CDR3 region is CASSLKGLGNEKLFF. The CDR3 DNA reads TGTGCCAGCAGCTTAAAGGGGCTGGGTAATGAAAAACTGTTTTTT.

The genes are TRBV4-1 and TRBJ2-3, with 9 bases that match TRBD1. There are 17 residues in the CDR3. With V trimmed by 4 bases and J by 4 bases, 12 bases remained unmatched. Germline V gene sequence: CDR1 MGHRA, CDR2 YSYEKL. The CDR3 DNA sequence: TGCGCCAGCAGCCTAAATTCCCGGGACAGGGTGCCAGATACGCAGTATTTT. This encodes CASSLNSRDRVPDTQYF.

The chain is built from TRBV11-2 and TRBJ2-1; 7 bases align to TRBD1. The germline CDR1 and CDR2 sequences are SGHAT and FQNNGV. The CDR3 has 15 residues. V shed 5 bases, J shed 2 bases, and the junction held 6 bases outside the gene matches. Here the CDR3 DNA reads TGTGCCAGCAGCGTAGGGGACAGAGCCTACAATGAGCAGTTCTTC. Residues: CASSVGDRAYNEQFF.

V usage is TRBV11-2 and J usage is TRBJ1-1; 10 nucleotides agree with TRBD1. Germline values: CDR1 SGHAT, CDR2 FQNNGV. The CDR3 runs to 16 residues. V shed 1 base and J 7 bases; nucleotides not matched to a gene: 9. The CDR3 is CASSLALGQGEVEAFF. The CDR3 region has the DNA TGTGCCAGCAGCTTAGCTTTAGGACAGGGGGAAGTTGAAGCTTTCTTT.

J is TRBJ2-1 and V is TRBV14, with TRBD1 matching 9 bases. After removal of 5 bases from V and 4 bases from J, the junction contained 9 bases not matched to a gene. The CDR3 spans 16 residues. Per germline, CDR1 SGHDN and CDR2 FVKESK. The CDR3 protein is CASSGGGTGIYNEQFF. Written as DNA, the CDR3 is TGTGCCAGCAGCGGCGGCGGGACAGGGATTTACAATGAGCAGTTCTTC.

The chain employs TRBV27 and TRBJ1-2; 9 bases line up with TRBD1. The V and J ends lost 2 bases and 3 bases, in that order; junction bases with no gene match: 4. CDR1 is MNHEY, CDR2 SMNVEV, per germline (reference sequence). CDR3 length equals 15 residues. The CDR3 DNA sequence: TGTGCCAGCAGTTTAATGGGACAGGGCCACTATGGCTACACCTTC. Protein sequence: CASSLMGQGHYGYTF.

This chain links TRBV27 with TRBJ1-2; D remains ambiguous. The CDR3 is 14 residues long. The germline CDR1 and CDR2 sequences are MNHEY and SMNVEV (reference sequence). V lost 8 bases, J lost 7 bases, and 20 bases lay in between. The CDR3 spells CASANQGRGPGYTF. The CDR3 region has the DNA TGTGCCAGCGCTAACCAAGGGCGAGGGCCTGGCTACACCTTC.

J is TRBJ1-2 and V is TRBV28, with TRBD1 matching 9 bases. Per the germline V gene, CDR1 is MDHEN and CDR2 is SYDVKM. CDR3 length: 17 amino acids. With V trimmed by 2 bases and J by 0 bases, 7 bases remained unmatched. CDR3 residues: CASSLPGTGTANYGYTF. CDR3 nucleotide sequence: TGTGCCAGCAGTTTACCCGGGACAGGGACCGCTAACTATGGCTACACCTTC.

J is TRBJ1-5 and V is TRBV4-1, with D possibly TRBD1 on 5 matching bases. Trimming took 4 bases from V and 1 from J, leaving 11 bases between them. The CDR3 is made up of 15 amino acids. Germline lookup yields CDR1 MGHRA and CDR2 YSYEKL. CDR3 DNA: TGCGCCAGCAGCCGCGGGAGGGACAGCAATCAGCCCCAGCATTTT. It codes for CASSRGRDSNQPQHF.

This clone was picked up a small number of times. V gene TRBV6-5 combines with J gene TRBJ1-4; TRBD1 agrees at 8 bases. J was trimmed by 6 bases and V by 4 bases; bases with no gene match: 7. Germline V gene sequence: CDR1 MNHEY, CDR2 SVGAGI. The CDR3 has 15 amino acids. The CDR3 sequence is CASSFWTGTDEKLFF. CDR3 nucleotides: TGTGCCAGCAGTTTTTGGACAGGGACGGATGAAAAACTGTTTTTT.

The chain employs TRBV7-3 and TRBJ2-1; 10 bases are shared with TRBD2. The germline V gene has CDR1 SGHTA and CDR2 FQGTGA. This CDR3 comprises 14 residues. The trim removed 8 bases at V and 8 bases at J, leaving 9 bases unmatched. The CDR3 nucleotides read TGTGCCAGCTCCCAGCGGGGGGGCAGTGATGAGCAGTTCTTC. Protein product: CASSQRGGSDEQFF.

This clone was observed a single time. The chain links TRBV30 to TRBJ1-2, with D perhaps matching TRBD1 (5 bases). CDR3 length: 16 amino acids. Trimming pared 3 bases from V and 3 bases from J, leaving 20 bases between. Germline V gene data show CDR1 as GTSNPN and CDR2 as SVGIG (reference sequence). CDR3 in DNA: TGTGCCTGGAGCGAGACGGGACTACTAAACGACTATGGCTACACCTTC. Translation gives CAWSETGLLNDYGYTF.

The chain carries TRBV2 and TRBJ1-5; D is undetermined. Trimming took off 7 bases at V and 4 bases at J, with 11 bases between the two ends. The germline V gene has CDR1 SNHLY and CDR2 FYNNEI. CDR3 size: 13 residues. CDR3 residues: CASTAAANQPQHF. The CDR3 coding sequence is TGTGCCAGCACCGCCGCAGCGAATCAGCCCCAGCATTTT.

This clone has a single count. The V and J genes are TRBV14 and TRBJ1-1; 7 bases line up with TRBD1. J lost 5 bases, V lost 0 bases, and 12 bases had no gene match. The V gene's germline CDR1 is SGHDN and CDR2 FVKESK. CDR3 length equals 17 residues. The CDR3 DNA reads TGTGCCAGCAGCCAAGAGAAGGGGGCGATCATTTGGACTGAAGCTTTCTTT. This gives the protein CASSQEKGAIIWTEAFF.

V usage is TRBV24-1 and J usage is TRBJ2-2; D unresolved. Germline values: CDR1 KGHDR, CDR2 SFDVKD. The CDR3 has 12 amino acids. V was clipped by 5 bases and J by 6 bases, with 6 bases between them. DNA of the CDR3: TGTGCCACCAGTGCTCGGGCCGGGGAGCTGTTTTTT. Translation gives CATSARAGELFF.

The rearrangement uses TRBV5-1 and TRBJ1-2, with TRBD1 as a possible D gene (6 bases). CDR3 size: 15 residues. The germline V gene has CDR1 SGHRS and CDR2 YFSETQ. V was trimmed by 5 bases and J by 1 base, leaving 15 bases between them. CDR3 bases: TGCGCCAGCAGGGAGGACAGAGCCAGTAACTATGGCTACACCTTC. Its translation: CASREDRASNYGYTF.

The chain joins TRBV7-9 to TRBJ2-1, with D possibly matching TRBD2 (5 bases). V was cut by 1 base and J by 5 bases, with 18 bases left in between. Germline V gene lookup returns CDR1 SEHNR and CDR2 FQNEAQ (reference sequence). CDR3 length equals 17 residues. The CDR3 loop is CASSLEVGLARDNEQFF. As DNA, the CDR3 is TGTGCCAGCAGCTTAGAGGTCGGGCTAGCCAGAGACAATGAGCAGTTCTTC.